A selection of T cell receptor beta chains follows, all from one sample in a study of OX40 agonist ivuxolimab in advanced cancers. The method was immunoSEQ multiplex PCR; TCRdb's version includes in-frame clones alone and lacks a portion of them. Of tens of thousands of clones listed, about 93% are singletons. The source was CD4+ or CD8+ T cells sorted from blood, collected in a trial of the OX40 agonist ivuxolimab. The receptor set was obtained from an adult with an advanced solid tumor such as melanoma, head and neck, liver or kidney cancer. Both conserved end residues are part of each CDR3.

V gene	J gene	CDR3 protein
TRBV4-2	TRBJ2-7	CASSSGRGVAEQYF
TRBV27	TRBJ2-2	CATKEGGHGELFF
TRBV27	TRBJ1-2	CASSRTASNYGYTF
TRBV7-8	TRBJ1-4	CASSLWDSNEKLFF
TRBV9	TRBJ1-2	CASSALRPIDSGYTF
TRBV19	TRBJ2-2	CASSVPLTGELFF
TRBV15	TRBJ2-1	CATLLSSYNEQFF
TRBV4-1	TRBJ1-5	CASSAGGQGVNQPQHF
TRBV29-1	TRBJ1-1	CSVEDKVTNTEAFF
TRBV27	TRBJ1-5	CASSHQGFSQPQHF
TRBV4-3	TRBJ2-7	CASSQGQGDWNSYEQYF
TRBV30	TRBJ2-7	CAWSTGGLGEQYF
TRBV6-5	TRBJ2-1	CASSYSPGTQQFF
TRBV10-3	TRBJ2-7	CAISEKTGQYYEQYF
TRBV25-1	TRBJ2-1	CATGTSAYNEQFF
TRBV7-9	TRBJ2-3	CASSLSGGRTDTQYF
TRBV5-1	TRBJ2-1	CASSYKVGDPYPYNEQFF
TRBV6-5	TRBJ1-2	CASSYSNGGDGYTF
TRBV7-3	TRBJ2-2	CASSFPGGPSTGELFF
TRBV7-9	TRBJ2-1	CASSLALGSYGSEQFF
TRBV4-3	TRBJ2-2	CASSQGQRNTGELFF
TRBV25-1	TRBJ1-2	CASSEWGQGGYGYTF
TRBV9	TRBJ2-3	CASSDGPFTDTQYF
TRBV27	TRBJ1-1	CASSLLGGYTEAFF
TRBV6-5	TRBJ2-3	CASSYSGGGNTDTQYF
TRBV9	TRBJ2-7	CASSVEWGFSYEQYF
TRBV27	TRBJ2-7	CASSLGSTYEQYF
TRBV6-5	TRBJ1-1	CASSYYVNTEAFF
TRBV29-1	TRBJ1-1	CSVAGTENTEAFF
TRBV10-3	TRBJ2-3	CAISGILSGRAEGTQYF
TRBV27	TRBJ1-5	CASSPASNQPQHF
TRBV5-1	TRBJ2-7	CASSDGDRQNRYEQYF
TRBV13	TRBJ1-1	CASSLEIGGGRNTEAFF
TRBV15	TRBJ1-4	CATSPIRRGFEKLFF
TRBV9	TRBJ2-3	CASSVGSTDTQYF
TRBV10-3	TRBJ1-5	CAVQSQGQPQHF
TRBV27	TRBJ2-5	CASSPTIGVGARQETQYF
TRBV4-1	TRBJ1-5	CASSQEDRGFQPQHF
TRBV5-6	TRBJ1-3	CASSPWSSGNTIYF
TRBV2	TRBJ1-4	CASSDLVQGVNEKLFF
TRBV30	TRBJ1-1	CAWSVGGTEAFF